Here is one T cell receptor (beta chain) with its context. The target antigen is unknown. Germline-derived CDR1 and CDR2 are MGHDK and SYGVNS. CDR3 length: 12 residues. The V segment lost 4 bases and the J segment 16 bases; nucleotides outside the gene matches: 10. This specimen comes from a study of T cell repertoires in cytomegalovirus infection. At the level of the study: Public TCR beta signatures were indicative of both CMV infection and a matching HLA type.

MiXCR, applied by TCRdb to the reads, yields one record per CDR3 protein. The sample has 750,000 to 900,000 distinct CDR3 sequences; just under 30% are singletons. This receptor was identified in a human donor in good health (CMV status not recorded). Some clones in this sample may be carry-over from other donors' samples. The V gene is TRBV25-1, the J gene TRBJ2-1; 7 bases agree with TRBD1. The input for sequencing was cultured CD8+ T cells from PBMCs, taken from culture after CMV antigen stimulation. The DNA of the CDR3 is TGTGCCAGCAGTGTTAACAGGGGCCCCGGATTCTTC. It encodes CASSVNRGPGFF. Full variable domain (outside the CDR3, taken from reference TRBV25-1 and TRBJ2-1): EADIYQTPRYLVIGTGKKITLECSQTMGHDKMYWYQQDPGMELHLIHYSYGVNSTEKGDLSSESTVSRIRTEHFPLTLESARPSHTSQYLCASSVNRGPGFFGPGTRLTVL.